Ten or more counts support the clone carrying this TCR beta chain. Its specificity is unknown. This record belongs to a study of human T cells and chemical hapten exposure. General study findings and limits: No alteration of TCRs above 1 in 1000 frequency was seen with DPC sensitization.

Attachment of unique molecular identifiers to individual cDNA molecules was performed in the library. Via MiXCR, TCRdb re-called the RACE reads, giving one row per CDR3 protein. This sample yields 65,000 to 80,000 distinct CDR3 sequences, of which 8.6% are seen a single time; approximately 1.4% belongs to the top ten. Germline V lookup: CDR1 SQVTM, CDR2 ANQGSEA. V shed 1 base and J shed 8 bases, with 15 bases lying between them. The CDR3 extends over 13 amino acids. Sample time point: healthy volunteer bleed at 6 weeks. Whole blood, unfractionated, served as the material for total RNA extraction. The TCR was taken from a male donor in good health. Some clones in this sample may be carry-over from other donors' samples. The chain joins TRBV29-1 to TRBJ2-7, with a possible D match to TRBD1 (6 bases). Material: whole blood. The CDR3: CSVEVSRTAKQYF. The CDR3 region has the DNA TGCAGCGTTGAAGTGTCCAGGACAGCAAAGCAGTACTTC.